This T cell receptor (beta chain) was captured by sequencing in a study of blood T cell repertoires in COVID-19. As for the study in general: Some COVID-19 samples were acute and others convalescent; all came from the United States, Italy and Spain. T cells, B-cell-depleted T cells, or PBMCs provided the cDNA or gDNA that served as material.

Germline V CDR1 and CDR2: SGHRS, YFSETQ. The CDR3 sequence is 17 residues long. V lost 3 bases, J lost 1 base, and 8 bases stayed unmatched. Per the original methods: From reference gene primer amplification, estimates of nucleated cell counts were derived. Only in-frame clones appear in the TCRdb table, and some are missing; sequencing was by immunoSEQ multiplex PCR. V and J calls and clone size follow that table, whereas D and trimming were derived from the DNA. The sample contains more than 65,000 clones, 85% of which appear only once. The origin of this receptor is a man older than 75 with acute or convalescent COVID-19. The chain joins TRBV5-1 to TRBJ1-1; 11 positions agree with TRBD1. Sequenced sample: peripheral blood. The chain's CDR3 is CASSSTGTGGSNTEAFF. The CDR3 DNA follows: TGCGCCAGCAGCTCTACCGGGACAGGGGGGTCGAACACTGAAGCTTTCTTT.